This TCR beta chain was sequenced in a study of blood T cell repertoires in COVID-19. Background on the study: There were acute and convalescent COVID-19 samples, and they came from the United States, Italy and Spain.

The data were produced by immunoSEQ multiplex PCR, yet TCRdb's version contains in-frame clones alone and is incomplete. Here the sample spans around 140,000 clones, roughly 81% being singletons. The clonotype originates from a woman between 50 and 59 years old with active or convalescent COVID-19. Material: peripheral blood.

The CDR3, as DNA: TGTGCCAGCAGGATCAGAGAGACCCAGTACTTC. Protein sequence: CASRIRETQYF. The chain employs TRBV6-4 and TRBJ2-5; D not resolved. Germline CDR1 and CDR2: MRHNA and SNTAGT. V lost 6 bases and J lost 4, with 6 bases in between. This CDR3 contains 11 residues.